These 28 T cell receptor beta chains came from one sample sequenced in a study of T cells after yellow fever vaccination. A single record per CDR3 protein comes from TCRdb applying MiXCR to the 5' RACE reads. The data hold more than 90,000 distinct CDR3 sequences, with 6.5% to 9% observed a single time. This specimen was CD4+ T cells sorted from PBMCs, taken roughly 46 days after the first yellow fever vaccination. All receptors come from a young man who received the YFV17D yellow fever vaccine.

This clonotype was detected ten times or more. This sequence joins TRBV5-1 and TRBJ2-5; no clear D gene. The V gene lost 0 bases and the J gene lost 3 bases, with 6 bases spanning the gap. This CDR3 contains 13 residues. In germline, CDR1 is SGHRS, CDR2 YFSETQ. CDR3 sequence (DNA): TGCGCCAGCAGCTTGGGTAGGGAAGAGACCCAGTACTTC. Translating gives CASSLGREETQYF.

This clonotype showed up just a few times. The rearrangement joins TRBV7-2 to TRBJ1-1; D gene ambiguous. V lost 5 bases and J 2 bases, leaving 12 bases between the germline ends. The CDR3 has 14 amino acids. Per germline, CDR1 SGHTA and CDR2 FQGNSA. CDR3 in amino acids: CASSGRVGNTEAFF. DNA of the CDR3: TGTGCCAGCAGCGGCCGCGTCGGCAACACTGAAGCTTTCTTT.

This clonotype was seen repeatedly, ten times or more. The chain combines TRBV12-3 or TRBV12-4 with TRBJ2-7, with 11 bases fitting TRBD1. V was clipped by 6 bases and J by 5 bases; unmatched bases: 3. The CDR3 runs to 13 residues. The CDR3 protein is CASSGTGGHEQYV. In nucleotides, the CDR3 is TGTGCCAGCAGCGGGACAGGGGGACACGAGCAGTACGTC.

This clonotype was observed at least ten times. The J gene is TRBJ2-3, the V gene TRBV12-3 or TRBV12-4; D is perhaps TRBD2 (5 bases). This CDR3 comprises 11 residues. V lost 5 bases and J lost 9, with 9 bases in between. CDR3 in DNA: TGTGCCAGCAGTCGCGAGGGCACGCAGTATTTT. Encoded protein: CASSREGTQYF.

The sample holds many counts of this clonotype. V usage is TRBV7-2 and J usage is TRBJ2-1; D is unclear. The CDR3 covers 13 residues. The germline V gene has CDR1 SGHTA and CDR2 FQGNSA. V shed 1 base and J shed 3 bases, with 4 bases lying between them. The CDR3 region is CASSLEIYNEQFF. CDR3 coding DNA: TGTGCCAGCAGCTTAGAGATCTACAATGAGCAGTTCTTC.

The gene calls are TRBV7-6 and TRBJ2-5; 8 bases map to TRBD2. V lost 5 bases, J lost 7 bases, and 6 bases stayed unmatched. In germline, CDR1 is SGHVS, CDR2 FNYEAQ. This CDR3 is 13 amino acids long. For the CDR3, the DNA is TGTGCCAGCAGCCGCTCGGGGGGGGGGACCCAGTACTTC. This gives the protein CASSRSGGGTQYF.

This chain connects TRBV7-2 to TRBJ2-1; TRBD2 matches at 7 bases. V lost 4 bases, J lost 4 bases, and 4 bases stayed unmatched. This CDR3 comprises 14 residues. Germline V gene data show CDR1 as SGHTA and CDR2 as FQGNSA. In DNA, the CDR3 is TGTGCCAGCAGCTCTGGACTAGTTTACAATGAGCAGTTCTTC. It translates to CASSSGLVYNEQFF.

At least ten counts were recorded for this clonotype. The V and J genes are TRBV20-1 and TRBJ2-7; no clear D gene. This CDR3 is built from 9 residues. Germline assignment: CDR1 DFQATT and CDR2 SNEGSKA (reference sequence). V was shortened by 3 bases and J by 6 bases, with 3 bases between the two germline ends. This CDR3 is CSARSEQYV. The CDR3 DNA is TGCAGTGCTAGGTCCGAGCAGTACGTC.

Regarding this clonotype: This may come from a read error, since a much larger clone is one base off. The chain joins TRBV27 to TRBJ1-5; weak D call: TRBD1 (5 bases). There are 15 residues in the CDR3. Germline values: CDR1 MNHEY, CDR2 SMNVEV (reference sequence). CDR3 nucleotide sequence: TGTGCCAGCAGTTTACGTCAGGGAATAAGTCAGACCCAGCATTTT. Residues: CASSLRQGISQTQHF.

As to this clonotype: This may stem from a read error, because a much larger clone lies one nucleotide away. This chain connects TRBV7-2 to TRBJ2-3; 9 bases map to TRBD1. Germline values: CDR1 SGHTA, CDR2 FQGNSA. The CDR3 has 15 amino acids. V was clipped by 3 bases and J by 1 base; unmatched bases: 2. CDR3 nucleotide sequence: TGTGCCAGCAGCTTGGGACAGGGAGGCACAGATACGCAGTATTTT. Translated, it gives CASSLGQGGTDTQYF.

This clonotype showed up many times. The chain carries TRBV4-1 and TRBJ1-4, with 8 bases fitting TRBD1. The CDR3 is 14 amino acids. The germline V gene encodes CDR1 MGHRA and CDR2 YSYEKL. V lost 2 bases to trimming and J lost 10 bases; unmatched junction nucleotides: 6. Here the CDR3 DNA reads TGCGCCAGCAGCCAACCAGGGGGCGAGGGAAAACTGTTTTTT. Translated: CASSQPGGEGKLFF.

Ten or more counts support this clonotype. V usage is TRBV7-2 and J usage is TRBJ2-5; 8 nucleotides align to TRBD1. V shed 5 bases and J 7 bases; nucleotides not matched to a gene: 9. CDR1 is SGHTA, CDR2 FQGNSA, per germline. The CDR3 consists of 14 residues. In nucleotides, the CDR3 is TGTGCCAGCAGCCCTACCCAGGGGGCTGGGACCCAGTACTTC. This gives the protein CASSPTQGAGTQYF.

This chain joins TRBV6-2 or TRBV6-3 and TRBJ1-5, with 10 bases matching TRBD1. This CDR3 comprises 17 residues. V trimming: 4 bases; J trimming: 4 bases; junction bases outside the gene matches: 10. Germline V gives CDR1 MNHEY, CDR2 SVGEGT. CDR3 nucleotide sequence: TGTGCCAGCAGTTCGCTATTCCGGGACAGGGGAAATCAGCCCCAGCATTTT. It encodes CASSSLFRDRGNQPQHF.

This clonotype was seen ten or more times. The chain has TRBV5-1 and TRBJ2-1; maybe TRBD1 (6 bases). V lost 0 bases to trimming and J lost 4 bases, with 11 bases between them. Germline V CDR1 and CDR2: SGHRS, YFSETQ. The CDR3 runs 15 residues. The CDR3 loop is CASSLDPGEYNEQFF. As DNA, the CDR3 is TGCGCCAGCAGCTTGGATCCAGGGGAGTACAATGAGCAGTTCTTC.

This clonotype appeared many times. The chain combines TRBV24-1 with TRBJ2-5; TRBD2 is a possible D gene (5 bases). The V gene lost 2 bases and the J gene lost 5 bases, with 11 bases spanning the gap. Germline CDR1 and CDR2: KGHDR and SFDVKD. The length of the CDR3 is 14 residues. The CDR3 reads CATSDSSRRETQYF. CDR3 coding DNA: TGTGCCACCAGTGATTCGTCCAGGAGGGAGACCCAGTACTTC.

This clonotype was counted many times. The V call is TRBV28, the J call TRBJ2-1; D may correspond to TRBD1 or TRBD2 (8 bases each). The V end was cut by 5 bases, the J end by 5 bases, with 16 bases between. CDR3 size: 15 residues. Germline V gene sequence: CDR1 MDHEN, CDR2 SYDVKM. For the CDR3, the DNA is TGTGCCAGCAGTGAAGCGGGGGACAGGAACAATGAGCAGTTCTTC. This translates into CASSEAGDRNNEQFF.

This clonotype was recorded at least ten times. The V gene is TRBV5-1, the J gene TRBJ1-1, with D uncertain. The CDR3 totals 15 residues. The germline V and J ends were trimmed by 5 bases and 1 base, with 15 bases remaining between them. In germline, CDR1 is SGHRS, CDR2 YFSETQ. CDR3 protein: CASRDRRTGNTEAFF. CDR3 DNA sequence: TGCGCCAGCAGGGACCGTCGGACGGGGAACACTGAAGCTTTCTTT.

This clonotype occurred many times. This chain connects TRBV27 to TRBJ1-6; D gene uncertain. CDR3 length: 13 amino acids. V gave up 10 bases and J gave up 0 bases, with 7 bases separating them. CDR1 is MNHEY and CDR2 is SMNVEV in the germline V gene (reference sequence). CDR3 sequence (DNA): TGTGCCACCACGAGCTCCTATAATTCACCCCTCCACTTT. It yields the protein CATTSSYNSPLHF.

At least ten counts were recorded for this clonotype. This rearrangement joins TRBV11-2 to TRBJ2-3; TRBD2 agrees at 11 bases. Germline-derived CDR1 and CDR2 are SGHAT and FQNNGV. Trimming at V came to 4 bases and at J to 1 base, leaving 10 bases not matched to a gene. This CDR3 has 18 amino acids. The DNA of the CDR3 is TGTGCCAGCAGCTCGGTTAATAGCGGGGGGGCCGGCACAGATACGCAGTATTTT. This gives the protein CASSSVNSGGAGTDTQYF.

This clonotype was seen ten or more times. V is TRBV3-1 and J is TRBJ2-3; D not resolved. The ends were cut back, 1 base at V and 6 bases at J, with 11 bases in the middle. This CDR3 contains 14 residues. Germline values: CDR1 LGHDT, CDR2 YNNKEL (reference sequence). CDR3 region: CASSQVDSLDTQYF. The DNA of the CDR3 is TGTGCCAGCAGCCAAGTAGATAGCTTGGATACGCAGTATTTT.

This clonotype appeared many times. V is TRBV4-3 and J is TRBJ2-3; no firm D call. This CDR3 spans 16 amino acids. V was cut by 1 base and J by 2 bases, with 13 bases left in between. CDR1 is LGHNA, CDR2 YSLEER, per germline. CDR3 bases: TGCGCCAGCAGCCAAGGATACGGCACCACCACAGATACGCAGTATTTT. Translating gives CASSQGYGTTTDTQYF.

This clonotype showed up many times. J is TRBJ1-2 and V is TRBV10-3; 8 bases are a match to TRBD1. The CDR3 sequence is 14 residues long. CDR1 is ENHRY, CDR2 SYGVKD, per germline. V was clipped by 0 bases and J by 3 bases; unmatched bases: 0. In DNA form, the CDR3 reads TGTGCCATCAGTGAGTCGACAGGGGACTATGGCTACACCTTC. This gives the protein CAISESTGDYGYTF.

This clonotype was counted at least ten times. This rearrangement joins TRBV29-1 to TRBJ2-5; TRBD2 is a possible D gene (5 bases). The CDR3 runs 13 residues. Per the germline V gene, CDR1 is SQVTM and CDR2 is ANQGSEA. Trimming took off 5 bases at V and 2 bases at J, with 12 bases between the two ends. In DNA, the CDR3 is TGCAGCGTTAGTGGGCGGGCGCAAGAGACCCAGTACTTC. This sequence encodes CSVSGRAQETQYF.

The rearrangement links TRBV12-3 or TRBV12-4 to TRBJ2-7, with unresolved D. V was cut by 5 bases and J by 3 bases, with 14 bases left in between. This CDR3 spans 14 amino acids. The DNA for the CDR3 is TGTGCCAGCAGTGATAACAAAGGCTACTACGAGCAGTACTTC. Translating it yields CASSDNKGYYEQYF.

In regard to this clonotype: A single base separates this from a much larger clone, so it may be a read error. CDR3 loop: CATSDRGAGPHKQFF. CDR3 coding DNA: TGTGCCACCAGTGATAGGGGGGCAGGGCCACATAAGCAGTTCTTC. The chain recombines TRBV24-1 with TRBJ2-1, with D perhaps given as TRBD1 or TRBD2 (6 bases each). The CDR3 runs to 15 residues. The V and J ends lost 3 bases and 11 bases respectively, with 19 bases between them. Germline V gene lookup returns CDR1 KGHDR and CDR2 SFDVKD.

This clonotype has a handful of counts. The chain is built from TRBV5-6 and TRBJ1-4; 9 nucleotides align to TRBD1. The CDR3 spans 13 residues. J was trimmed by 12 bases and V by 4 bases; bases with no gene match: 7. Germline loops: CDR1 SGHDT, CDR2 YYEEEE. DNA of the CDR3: TGTGCCAGCAGCGACCGGGACAGGGATGAACTGTTTTTT. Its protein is CASSDRDRDELFF. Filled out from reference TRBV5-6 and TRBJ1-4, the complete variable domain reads DAGVTQSPTHLIKTRGQQVTLRCSPKSGHDTVSWYQQALGQGPQFIFQYYEEEERQRGNFPDRFSGHQFPNYSSELNVNALLLGDSALYLCASSDRDRDELFFGSGTQLSVL.

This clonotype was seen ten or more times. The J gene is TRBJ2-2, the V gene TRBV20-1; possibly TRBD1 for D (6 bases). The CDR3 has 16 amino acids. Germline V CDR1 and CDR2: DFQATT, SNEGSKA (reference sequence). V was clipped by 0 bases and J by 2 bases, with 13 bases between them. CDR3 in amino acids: CSARDRRGANTGELFF. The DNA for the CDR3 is TGCAGTGCTAGAGATCGCAGGGGCGCTAACACCGGGGAGCTGTTTTTT.

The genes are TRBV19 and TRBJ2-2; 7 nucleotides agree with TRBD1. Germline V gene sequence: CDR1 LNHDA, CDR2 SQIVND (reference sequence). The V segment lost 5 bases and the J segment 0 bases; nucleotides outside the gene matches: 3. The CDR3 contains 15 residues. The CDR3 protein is CASSPGQTNTGELFF. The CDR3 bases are TGTGCCAGTAGTCCGGGACAGACGAACACCGGGGAGCTGTTTTTT.